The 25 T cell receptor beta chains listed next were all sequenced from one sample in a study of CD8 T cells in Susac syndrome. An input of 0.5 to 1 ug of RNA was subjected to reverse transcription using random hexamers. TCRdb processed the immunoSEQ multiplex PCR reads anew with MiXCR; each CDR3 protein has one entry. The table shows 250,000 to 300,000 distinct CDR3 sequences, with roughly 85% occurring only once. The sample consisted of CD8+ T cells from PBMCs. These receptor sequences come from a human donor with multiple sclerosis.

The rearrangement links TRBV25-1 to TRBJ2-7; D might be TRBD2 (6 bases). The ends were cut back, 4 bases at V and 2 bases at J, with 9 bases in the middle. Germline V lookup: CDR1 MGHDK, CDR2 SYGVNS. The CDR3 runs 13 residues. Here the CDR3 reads CASSGGTTYEQYF. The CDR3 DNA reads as TGTGCCAGCAGTGGCGGGACGACCTACGAGCAGTACTTC.

The CDR3 DNA is TGTGCCAGCAGACCCGGGACTAACGCCTACAATGAGCAGTTCTTC. It translates to CASRPGTNAYNEQFF. This rearrangement joins TRBV2 to TRBJ2-1; 7 bases are shared with TRBD2. In germline, CDR1 is SNHLY, CDR2 FYNNEI. The CDR3 loop spans 15 amino acids. Losses at the gene ends were 6 bases for V and 2 bases for J; bases not matched to a gene: 7.

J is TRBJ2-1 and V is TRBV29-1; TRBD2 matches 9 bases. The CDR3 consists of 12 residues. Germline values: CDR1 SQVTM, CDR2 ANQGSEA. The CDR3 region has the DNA TGCACTTCCTATAGCGGGAGTGATGAGCAGTTCTTC. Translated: CTSYSGSDEQFF.

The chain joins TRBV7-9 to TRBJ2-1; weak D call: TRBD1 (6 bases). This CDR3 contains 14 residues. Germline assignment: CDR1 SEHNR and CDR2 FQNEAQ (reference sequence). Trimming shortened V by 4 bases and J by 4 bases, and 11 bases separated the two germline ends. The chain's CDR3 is CASSSDRLYNEQFF. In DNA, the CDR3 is TGTGCCAGCAGCTCCGACAGGCTATACAATGAGCAGTTCTTC.

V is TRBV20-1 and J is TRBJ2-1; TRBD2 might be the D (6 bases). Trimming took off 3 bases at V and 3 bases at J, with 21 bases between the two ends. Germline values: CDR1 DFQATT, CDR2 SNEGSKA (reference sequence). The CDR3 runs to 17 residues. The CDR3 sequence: CSASHLASLGVYNEQFF. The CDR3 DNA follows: TGCAGTGCTAGTCATCTAGCGTCCCTCGGGGTCTACAATGAGCAGTTCTTC.

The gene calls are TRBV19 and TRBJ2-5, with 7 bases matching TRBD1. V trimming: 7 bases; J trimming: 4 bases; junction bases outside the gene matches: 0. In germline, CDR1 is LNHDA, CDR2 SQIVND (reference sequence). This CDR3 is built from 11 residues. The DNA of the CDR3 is TGTGCCAGTACAGGGGGAGAGACCCAGTACTTC. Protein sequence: CASTGGETQYF.

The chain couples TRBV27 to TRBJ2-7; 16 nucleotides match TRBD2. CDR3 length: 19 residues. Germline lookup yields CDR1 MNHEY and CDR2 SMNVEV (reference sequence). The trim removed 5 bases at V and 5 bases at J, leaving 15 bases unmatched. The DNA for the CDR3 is TGTGCCAGCAGTCCTAGTCCGGGACTAGCGGGAGGGCCTTCCCACGAGCAGTACTTC. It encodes CASSPSPGLAGGPSHEQYF.

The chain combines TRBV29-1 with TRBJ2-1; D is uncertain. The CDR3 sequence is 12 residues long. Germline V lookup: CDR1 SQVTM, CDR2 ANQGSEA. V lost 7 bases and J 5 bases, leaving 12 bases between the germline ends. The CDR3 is CSAPPRNNEQFF. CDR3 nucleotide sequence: TGCAGCGCTCCCCCGAGGAACAATGAGCAGTTCTTC.

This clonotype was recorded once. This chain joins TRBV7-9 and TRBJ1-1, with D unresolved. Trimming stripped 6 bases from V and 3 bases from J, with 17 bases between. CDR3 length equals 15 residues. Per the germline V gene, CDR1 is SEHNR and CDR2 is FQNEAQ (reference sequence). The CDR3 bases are TGTGCCAGCAGTTTTCCCAGGTTTCGGGACACTGAAGCTTTCTTT. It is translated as CASSFPRFRDTEAFF.

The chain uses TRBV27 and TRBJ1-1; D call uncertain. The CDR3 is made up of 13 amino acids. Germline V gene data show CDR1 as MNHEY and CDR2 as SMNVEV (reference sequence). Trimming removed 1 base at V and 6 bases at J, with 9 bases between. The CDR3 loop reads CASSLYPGAEAFF. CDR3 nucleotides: TGTGCCAGCAGTTTATACCCCGGAGCTGAAGCTTTCTTT.

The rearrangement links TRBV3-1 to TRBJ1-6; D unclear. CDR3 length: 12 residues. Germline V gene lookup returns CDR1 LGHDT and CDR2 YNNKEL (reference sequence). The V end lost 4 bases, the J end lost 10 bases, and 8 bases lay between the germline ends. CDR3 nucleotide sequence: TGTGCCAGCAGCCCCACCGACTCACCCCTCCACTTT. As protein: CASSPTDSPLHF.

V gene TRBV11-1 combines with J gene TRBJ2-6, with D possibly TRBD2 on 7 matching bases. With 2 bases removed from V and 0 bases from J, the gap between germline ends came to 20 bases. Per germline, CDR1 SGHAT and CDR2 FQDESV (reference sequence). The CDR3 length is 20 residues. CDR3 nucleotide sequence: TGTGCCAGCAGCTTAACCGTGGGGGGGCCCCCTCTCTCTGGGGCCAACGTCCTGACTTTC. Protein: CASSLTVGGPPLSGANVLTF.

CDR3 DNA: TGTGCCAGCAGCAAGTACCTGAGCTCCTACAATGAGCAGTTCTTC. Amino acids: CASSKYLSSYNEQFF. The chain has TRBV9 and TRBJ2-1; D is undetermined. This CDR3 is 15 amino acids long. The germline V and J ends were trimmed by 4 bases and 0 bases, with 11 bases remaining between them. The germline gives CDR1 SGDLS, CDR2 YYNGEE.

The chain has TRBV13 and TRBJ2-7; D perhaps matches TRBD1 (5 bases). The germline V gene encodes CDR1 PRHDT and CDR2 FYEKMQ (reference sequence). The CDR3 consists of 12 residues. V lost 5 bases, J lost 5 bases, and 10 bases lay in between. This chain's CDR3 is CASSAQGHEQYF. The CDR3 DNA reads TGTGCCAGCAGCGCCCAGGGTCACGAGCAGTACTTC.

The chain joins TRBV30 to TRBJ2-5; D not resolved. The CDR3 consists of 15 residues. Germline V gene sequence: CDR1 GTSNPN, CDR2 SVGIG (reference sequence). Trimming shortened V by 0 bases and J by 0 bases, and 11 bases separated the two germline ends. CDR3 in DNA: TGTGCCTGGAGTGTTGGGATCACGTACCAAGAGACCCAGTACTTC. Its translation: CAWSVGITYQETQYF.

The CDR3, as DNA: TGCAGCGTGAGACTAGCGGCCTACGAGCAGTACTTC. Residues: CSVRLAAYEQYF. This chain connects TRBV29-1 to TRBJ2-7; TRBD2 matches at 9 bases. Germline CDR1 and CDR2: SQVTM and ANQGSEA. V lost 6 bases and J lost 2; bases outside the gene matches: 2. This CDR3 is built from 12 residues.

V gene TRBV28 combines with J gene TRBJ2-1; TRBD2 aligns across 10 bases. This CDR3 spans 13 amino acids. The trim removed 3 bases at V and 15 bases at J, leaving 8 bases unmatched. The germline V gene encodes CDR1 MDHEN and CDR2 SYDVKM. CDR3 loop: CASSFPAGGPRFF. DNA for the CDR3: TGTGCCAGCAGTTTTCCAGCGGGAGGGCCTCGGTTCTTC.

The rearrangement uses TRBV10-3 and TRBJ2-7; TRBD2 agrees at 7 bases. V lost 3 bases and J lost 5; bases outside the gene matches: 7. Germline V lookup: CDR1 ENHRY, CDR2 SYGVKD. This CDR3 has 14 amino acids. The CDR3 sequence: CAISEGGRVNEQYF. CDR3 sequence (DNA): TGTGCCATCAGTGAAGGCGGGAGAGTCAACGAGCAGTACTTC.

CDR3 protein: CSARSAGVREQFF. DNA for the CDR3: TGCAGTGCTCGATCTGCGGGAGTCCGCGAGCAGTTCTTC. This chain connects TRBV20-1 to TRBJ2-1; 7 positions agree with TRBD2. The CDR3 runs to 13 residues. V dropped 5 bases and J dropped 10; count of bases not matched to a gene: 11. CDR1 and CDR2 from the germline V gene are DFQATT and SNEGSKA (reference sequence).

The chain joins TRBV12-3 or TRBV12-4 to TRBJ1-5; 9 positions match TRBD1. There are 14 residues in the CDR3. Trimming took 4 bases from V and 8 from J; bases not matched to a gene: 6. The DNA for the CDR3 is TGTGCCAGCAGTTCCCTTGACAGGGGGGAGCCCCAGCATTTT. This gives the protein CASSSLDRGEPQHF.

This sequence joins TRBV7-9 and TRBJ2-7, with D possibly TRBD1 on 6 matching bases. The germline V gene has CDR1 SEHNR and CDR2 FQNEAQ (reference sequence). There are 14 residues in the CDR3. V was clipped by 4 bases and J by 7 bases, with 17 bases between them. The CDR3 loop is CASSSRDIPEEQYF. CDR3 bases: TGTGCCAGCAGCTCCCGGGACATTCCAGAGGAGCAGTACTTC.

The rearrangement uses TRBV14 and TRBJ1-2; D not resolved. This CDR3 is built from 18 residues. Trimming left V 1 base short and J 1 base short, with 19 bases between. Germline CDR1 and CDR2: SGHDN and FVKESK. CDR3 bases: TGTGCCAGCAGCCAAGCAGGAGCCGGGTTGCGAATTAACTATGGCTACACCTTC. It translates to CASSQAGAGLRINYGYTF.

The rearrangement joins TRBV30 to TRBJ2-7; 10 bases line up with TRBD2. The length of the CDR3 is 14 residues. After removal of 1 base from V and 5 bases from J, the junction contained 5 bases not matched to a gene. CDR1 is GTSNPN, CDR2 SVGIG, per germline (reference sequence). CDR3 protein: CAWSGLAGWDEQYF. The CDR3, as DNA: TGTGCCTGGAGTGGACTAGCGGGTTGGGACGAGCAGTACTTC.

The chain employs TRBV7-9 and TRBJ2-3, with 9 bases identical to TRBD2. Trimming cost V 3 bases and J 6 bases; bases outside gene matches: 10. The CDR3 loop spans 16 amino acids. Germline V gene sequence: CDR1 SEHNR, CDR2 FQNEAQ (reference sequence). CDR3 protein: CASSFSISGSRDTQYF. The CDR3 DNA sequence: TGTGCCAGCAGCTTTTCGATTAGCGGGAGTCGGGATACGCAGTATTTT.

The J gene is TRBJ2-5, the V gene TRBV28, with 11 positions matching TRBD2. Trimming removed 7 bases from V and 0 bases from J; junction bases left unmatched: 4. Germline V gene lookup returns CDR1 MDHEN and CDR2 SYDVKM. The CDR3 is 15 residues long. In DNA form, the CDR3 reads TGTGCCAGCATCGGACTAGCGGGTTACCAAGAGACCCAGTACTTC. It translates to CASIGLAGYQETQYF.